This TCR beta chain was recovered during a study of CD8+CD57+ T cells in acquired aplastic anemia. Regarding the study as a whole: Both patients and controls carried the same twenty-nine CD8+ CDR3 sequences.

It was patients with CD8+CD57+ cell expansion by flow cytometry who were chosen for sequencing. Genomic DNA acted as the template from which TCR beta VDJ combination and CDR3 sequence profiling were carried out. In TCRdb, the reads were re-called with MiXCR into one record per CDR3 protein. In the table there are 150,000 to 160,000 distinct CDR3 sequences, 52% of which are singletons. A remark on this clonotype: Its antigen is undetermined.

In germline, CDR1 is MGHDK, CDR2 SYGVNS. The CDR3 covers 14 residues. The V and J ends lost 3 bases and 7 bases respectively, with 12 bases between them. The clonotype originates from a human donor with aplastic anemia. The chain employs TRBV25-1 and TRBJ1-4; D gene unclear. The material sequenced was sorted CD4+, CD8+, or CD8+CD57+ T cells (not recorded which) from PBMCs. CDR3 bases: TGTGCCAGCAGTGATCAAGGGATCGGTGAAAAACTGTTTTTT. Translation: CASSDQGIGEKLFF.